This entry is about one T cell receptor beta chain. V was pared by 1 base and J by 6 bases, with 13 bases between. The CDR3 runs to 15 residues. The germline V gene encodes CDR1 SGHTA and CDR2 FQGNSA. TCRdb passed the RT-PCR reads through MiXCR, listing each CDR3 protein once. The sample includes more than 600,000 distinct CDR3 sequences, approximately 15% of them seen just once. This TCR was recovered from a female donor in good health, serving as a healthy control. This chain joins TRBV7-2 and TRBJ2-1; D perhaps matches TRBD2 (5 bases). Sequenced sample: memory CD4+ T cells from blood. The CDR3 region is CASSLDWTFSNEQFF. The DNA for the CDR3 is TGTGCCAGCAGCTTAGACTGGACTTTCTCCAATGAGCAGTTCTTC.